This passage covers 21 T cell receptor beta chains from one sample sequenced in a study of blood T cells in healthy people across ages. The use of a sample-barcoded 5' primer and a J-beta primer mix characterized a second PCR of roughly 7 to 11 cycles. A single record per CDR3 protein comes from TCRdb applying MiXCR to the 5' RACE reads. Of roughly 1,500,000 distinct CDR3 sequences in the sample, 34% were seen once. The sequencing input was blood. All receptors come from a woman aged 25 to 39 in good health.

The chain employs TRBV20-1 and TRBJ2-5, with 7 bases lining up with TRBD2. The V segment lost 6 bases and the J segment 2 bases; nucleotides outside the gene matches: 12. The CDR3 extends over 15 amino acids. Germline CDR1 DFQATT, CDR2 SNEGSKA (reference sequence). The DNA of the CDR3 is TGCAGTGCGACCGGGACTGGCGGGAGACAAGAGACCCAGTACTTC. Protein sequence: CSATGTGGRQETQYF.

The rearrangement links TRBV25-1 to TRBJ2-1; unclear D gene. The germline V gene has CDR1 MGHDK and CDR2 SYGVNS. V lost 3 bases and J 2 bases, leaving 5 bases between the germline ends. The CDR3 sequence is 13 residues long. The DNA of the CDR3 is TGTGCCAGCAGTGAGAGAGCCTACAATGAGCAGTTCTTC. Protein: CASSERAYNEQFF.

A word on this clonotype: The final CDR3 position lacks the conserved phenylalanine or tryptophan, pointing to a likely read error. The rearrangement links TRBV7-9 to TRBJ2-3; weak D call: TRBD2 (6 bases). This CDR3 has 15 residues. CDR1 is SEHNR, CDR2 FQNEAQ, per germline (reference sequence). CDR3 amino acids: CVSSLRDSATDTQYL. CDR3 nucleotide sequence: TGTGTCAGCAGCCTCCGGGACTCCGCCACAGATACGCAGTATTTG.

This clonotype was observed many times. This rearrangement joins TRBV9 to TRBJ2-1, with TRBD2 identical over 8 bases. There are 14 residues in the CDR3. From germline, CDR1 is SGDLS and CDR2 YYNGEE. The V segment lost 3 bases and the J segment 2 bases; nucleotides outside the gene matches: 1. In nucleotides, the CDR3 is TGTGCCAGCAGCGCGGGGGGGCCCTACAATGAGCAGTTCTTC. This codes for CASSAGGPYNEQFF.

This clonotype showed up just a few times. The chain couples TRBV29-1 to TRBJ1-1, with TRBD1 as a possible D gene (5 bases). The CDR3 length is 13 residues. Looked up from germline, CDR1 is SQVTM and CDR2 is ANQGSEA. Trimming stripped 7 bases from V and 4 bases from J, with 16 bases between. In nucleotides, the CDR3 is TGCAGCGCCCCCCAGACAGTTGGCACTGAAGCTTTCTTT. Protein product: CSAPQTVGTEAFF.

This rearrangement joins TRBV3-1 to TRBJ2-3; D is unclear. The CDR3 is made up of 15 amino acids. V gave up 4 bases and J gave up 1 base, with 12 bases separating them. Germline CDR1 LGHDT, CDR2 YNNKEL (reference sequence). Here the CDR3 reads CASSLEWQGTDTQYF. The CDR3 DNA sequence: TGTGCCAGCAGCCTCGAGTGGCAGGGCACAGATACGCAGTATTTT.

This clonotype was detected a few times. The rearrangement uses TRBV3-1 and TRBJ2-3; 9 positions match TRBD1. J lost 5 bases, V lost 0 bases, and 18 bases had no gene match. CDR3 length equals 20 residues. The germline gives CDR1 LGHDT, CDR2 YNNKEL (reference sequence). CDR3 bases: TGTGCCAGCAGCCAAGAGAGCCGGGGACAGGGACATTCTACGGTAGATACGCAGTATTTT. This translates into CASSQESRGQGHSTVDTQYF.

The V call is TRBV18, the J call TRBJ2-1; TRBD2 matches at 10 bases. Germline CDR1 is KGHSH and CDR2 is LQKENI. The CDR3 spans 16 residues. Trimming at V came to 1 base and at J to 9 bases, leaving 9 bases not matched to a gene. CDR3 DNA sequence: TGTGCCAGCTCACCACTGCTAGCGGGAGCGAACGGTGAGCAGTTCTTC. Translating it yields CASSPLLAGANGEQFF.

V gene TRBV6-4 combines with J gene TRBJ2-6; no firm D call. The germline CDR1 and CDR2 sequences are MRHNA and SNTAGT. This CDR3 region has 19 residues. Trimming shortened V by 0 bases and J by 0 bases, and 15 bases separated the two germline ends. The CDR3: CASSDSKVFLFSGANVLTF. CDR3 bases: TGTGCCAGCAGTGACTCGAAGGTCTTCTTATTCTCTGGGGCCAACGTCCTGACTTTC.

The rearrangement joins TRBV11-3 to TRBJ2-3; 8 nucleotides match TRBD2. Trimming took 5 bases from V and 6 from J; bases not matched to a gene: 10. Germline V gene sequence: CDR1 SGHNT, CDR2 YENEEA. The CDR3 is 15 residues long. The CDR3 is CASSPGGTRPDTQYF. The DNA for the CDR3 is TGTGCCAGCAGCCCGGGAGGGACTAGGCCTGATACGCAGTATTTT.

V gene TRBV7-6 combines with J gene TRBJ2-7, with a weak D call TRBD1 (5 bases). Trimming left V 5 bases short and J 3 bases short, with 17 bases between. The CDR3 loop spans 15 amino acids. Looked up from germline, CDR1 is SGHVS and CDR2 is FNYEAQ. Here the CDR3 DNA reads TGTGCCAGCAGCAACCCCCTGGCAGGGATCTACGAGCAGTACTTC. It codes for CASSNPLAGIYEQYF.

The chain joins TRBV5-1 to TRBJ1-4; TRBD1 is a possible D gene (5 bases). This CDR3 has 15 amino acids. Germline values: CDR1 SGHRS, CDR2 YFSETQ. V was shortened by 0 bases and J by 8 bases, with 14 bases between the two germline ends. CDR3 sequence reads: CASSLAGPGGEKLFF. The CDR3 nucleotides are TGCGCCAGCAGCTTGGCGGGGCCAGGTGGAGAAAAACTGTTTTTT.

In this sample, this clonotype turned up many times. V is TRBV20-1 and J is TRBJ2-7; TRBD1 might be the D (5 bases). CDR3 length: 15 residues. Germline V gene sequence: CDR1 DFQATT, CDR2 SNEGSKA (reference sequence). V lost 6 bases and J 5 bases, leaving 23 bases between the germline ends. The CDR3 bases are TGCAGTGCCCCTAGAGGAGACAGCGTTTCGCACGAGCAGTACTTC. Protein sequence: CSAPRGDSVSHEQYF.

This clonotype was counted only a few times. This chain links TRBV20-1 with TRBJ1-2; TRBD1 might be the D (5 bases). V was cut by 0 bases and J by 2 bases, with 10 bases left in between. Per germline, CDR1 DFQATT and CDR2 SNEGSKA (reference sequence). The CDR3 spans 14 residues. This chain's CDR3 is CSARDLTDNYGYTF. The DNA for the CDR3 is TGCAGTGCTAGAGATTTGACAGACAACTATGGCTACACCTTC.

This clonotype was seen many times. A much more abundant neighbour one base away suggests this may be a read error. This chain joins TRBV20-1 and TRBJ2-7; a weak D match, TRBD2 (6 bases). The length of the CDR3 is 16 residues. V shed 6 bases and J shed 5 bases, with 26 bases lying between them. Germline CDR1 and CDR2: DFQATT and SNEGSKA (reference sequence). In DNA form, the CDR3 reads TGCAGTGCGGAGGATATGGGACGGGAGAGGGGCGACGAGCAGTACTTC. The encoded protein is CSAEDMGRERGDEQYF.

As concerns this clonotype: At one end the junction does not follow the germline gene, possibly because of a read error. The rearrangement links TRBV20-1 to TRBJ2-3; the match to TRBD1 covers 7 bases. The CDR3 runs to 14 residues. Germline V CDR1 and CDR2: DFQATT, SNEGSKA (reference sequence). CDR3 coding DNA: TGCAGTGCTCAACGGACAGGCTCCACAGGTACGCAGTATTTT. Encoded protein: CSAQRTGSTGTQYF.

This clonotype was observed a single time. The chain combines TRBV30 with TRBJ2-2; the D is unclear. The germline V gene has CDR1 GTSNPN and CDR2 SVGIG (reference sequence). This CDR3 has 14 residues. The V gene lost 7 bases and the J gene lost 2 bases, with 14 bases spanning the gap. Here the CDR3 reads CAFGLGRNTGELFF. DNA of the CDR3: TGTGCCTTTGGATTGGGCAGAAACACCGGGGAGCTGTTTTTT.

With respect to this clonotype: The junction shows a germline mismatch at one end, possibly a read error. The chain employs TRBV28 and TRBJ2-1; 10 nucleotides match TRBD2. This CDR3 spans 13 amino acids. Germline V gene data show CDR1 as MDHEN and CDR2 as SYDVKM. CDR3 DNA: TGTGGGATAGCGGGAGGTGTCAACAATGGGCAGTTCTTC. Its protein product is CGIAGGVNNGQFF.

This chain uses TRBV27 with TRBJ2-3, with D perhaps being TRBD1 or TRBD2 (6 bases each). V gave up 3 bases and J gave up 4 bases, with 14 bases separating them. The CDR3 is 15 residues long. Germline lookup yields CDR1 MNHEY and CDR2 SMNVEV (reference sequence). CDR3 in amino acids: CASSFSRGGSDTQYF. The CDR3 coding sequence is TGTGCCAGCAGTTTTTCCAGGGGAGGCTCAGATACGCAGTATTTT.

The rearrangement links TRBV12-3 or TRBV12-4 to TRBJ2-1; 13 nucleotides line up with TRBD2. V was pared by 7 bases and J by 8 bases, with 8 bases of the junction left unmatched. The CDR3 contains 15 residues. The DNA for the CDR3 is TGTGCCAGCACCACTAGCGGGGGGGCTACTTATGAGCAGTTCTTC. It translates to CASTTSGGATYEQFF.

This clonotype came up a few times. The rearrangement uses TRBV9 and TRBJ2-1; D is unresolved. Trimming stripped 0 bases from V and 2 bases from J, with 9 bases between. Germline V gene data show CDR1 as SGDLS and CDR2 as YYNGEE. This CDR3 is built from 15 residues. CDR3 protein: CASSVEGGTYNEQFF. CDR3 DNA sequence: TGTGCCAGCAGCGTAGAAGGCGGAACCTACAATGAGCAGTTCTTC. Variable domain in full (rest from reference TRBV9 and TRBJ2-1): DSGVTQTPKHLITATGQRVTLRCSPRSGDLSVYWYQQSLDQGLQFLIQYYNGEERAKGNILERFSAQQFPDLHSELNLSSLELGDSALYFCASSVEGGTYNEQFFGPGTRLTVL.